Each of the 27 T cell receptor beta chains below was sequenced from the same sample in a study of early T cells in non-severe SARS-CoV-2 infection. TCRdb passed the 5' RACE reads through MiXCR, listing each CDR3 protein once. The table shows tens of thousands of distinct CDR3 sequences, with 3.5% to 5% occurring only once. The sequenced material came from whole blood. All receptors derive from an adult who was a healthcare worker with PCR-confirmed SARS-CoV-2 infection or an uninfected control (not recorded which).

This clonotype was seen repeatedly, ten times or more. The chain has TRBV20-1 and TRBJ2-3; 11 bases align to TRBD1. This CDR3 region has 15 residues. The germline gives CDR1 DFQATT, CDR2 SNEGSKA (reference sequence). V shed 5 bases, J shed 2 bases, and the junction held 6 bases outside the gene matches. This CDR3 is CSAQDRGRDTDTQYF. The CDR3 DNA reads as TGCAGTGCTCAGGACAGGGGGCGAGACACAGATACGCAGTATTTT.

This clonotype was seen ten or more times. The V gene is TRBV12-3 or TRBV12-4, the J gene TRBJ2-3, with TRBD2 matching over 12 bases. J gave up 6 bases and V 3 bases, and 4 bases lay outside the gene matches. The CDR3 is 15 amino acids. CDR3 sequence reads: CASSLRLAGVDTQYF. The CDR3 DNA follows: TGTGCCAGCAGTTTGAGACTAGCGGGGGTCGATACGCAGTATTTT.

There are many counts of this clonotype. The CDR3 region is CASSQTGAYNSPLHF. Written as DNA, the CDR3 is TGCGCCAGCAGCCAGACAGGGGCCTATAATTCACCCCTCCACTTT. The V call is TRBV4-1, the J call TRBJ1-6; 8 bases agree with TRBD1. Germline values: CDR1 MGHRA, CDR2 YSYEKL. This CDR3 contains 15 residues. V shed 3 bases, J shed 2 bases, and the junction held 0 bases outside the gene matches.

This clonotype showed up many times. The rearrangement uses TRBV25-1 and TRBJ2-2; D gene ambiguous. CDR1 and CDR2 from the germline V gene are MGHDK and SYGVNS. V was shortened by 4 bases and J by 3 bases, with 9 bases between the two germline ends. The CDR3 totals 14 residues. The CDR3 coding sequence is TGTGCCAGCAGTGCAGCTCGTTACACCGGGGAGCTGTTTTTT. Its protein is CASSAARYTGELFF.

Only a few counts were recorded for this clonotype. CDR3 residues: CASSLAQGGGNTEAFF. CDR3 nucleotides: TGCGCCAGCAGCTTGGCACAGGGAGGGGGGAACACTGAAGCTTTCTTT. The chain has TRBV5-1 and TRBJ1-1; D is perhaps TRBD1 (6 bases). The V end was cut by 0 bases, the J end by 1 base, with 13 bases between. Germline lookup yields CDR1 SGHRS and CDR2 YFSETQ. This CDR3 has 16 amino acids.

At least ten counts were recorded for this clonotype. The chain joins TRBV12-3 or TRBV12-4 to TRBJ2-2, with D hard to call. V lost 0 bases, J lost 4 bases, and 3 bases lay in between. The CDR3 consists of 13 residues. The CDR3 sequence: CASSLASTGELFF. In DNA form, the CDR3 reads TGTGCCAGCAGTTTAGCGAGCACCGGGGAGCTGTTTTTT.

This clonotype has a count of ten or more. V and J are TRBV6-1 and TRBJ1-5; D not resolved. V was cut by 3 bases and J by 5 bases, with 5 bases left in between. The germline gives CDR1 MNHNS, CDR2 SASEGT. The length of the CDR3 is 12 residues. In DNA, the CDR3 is TGTGCCAGCAGTGAGGGGTATCAGCCCCAGCATTTT. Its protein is CASSEGYQPQHF.

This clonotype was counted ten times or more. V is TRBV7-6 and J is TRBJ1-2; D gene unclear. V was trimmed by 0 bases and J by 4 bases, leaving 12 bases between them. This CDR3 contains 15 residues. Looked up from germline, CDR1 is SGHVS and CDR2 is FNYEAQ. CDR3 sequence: CASSLAAGPSYGYTF. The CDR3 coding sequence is TGTGCCAGCAGCTTAGCTGCAGGACCAAGCTATGGCTACACCTTC.

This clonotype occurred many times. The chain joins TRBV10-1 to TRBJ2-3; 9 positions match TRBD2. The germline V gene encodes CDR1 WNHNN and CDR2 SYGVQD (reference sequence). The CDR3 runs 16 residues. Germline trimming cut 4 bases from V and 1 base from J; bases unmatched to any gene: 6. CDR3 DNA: TGCGCCAGCAGTGCGGCAGCGGGGGGACGCACAGATACGCAGTATTTT. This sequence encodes CASSAAAGGRTDTQYF.

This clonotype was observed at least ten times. The CDR3 here is CGRVPRFEKLFF. The DNA of the CDR3 is TGTGGACGGGTCCCAAGGTTTGAAAAACTGTTTTTT. The chain recombines TRBV12-3 or TRBV12-4 with TRBJ1-4; no clear D gene. The CDR3 consists of 12 residues.

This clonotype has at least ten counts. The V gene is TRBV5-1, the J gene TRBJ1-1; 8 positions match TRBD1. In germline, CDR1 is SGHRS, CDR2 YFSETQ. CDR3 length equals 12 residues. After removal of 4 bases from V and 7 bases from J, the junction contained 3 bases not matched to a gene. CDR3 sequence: CASSPDRGEAFF. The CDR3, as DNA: TGCGCCAGCAGCCCTGACAGGGGTGAAGCTTTCTTT.

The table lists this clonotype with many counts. The CDR3 reads CSAQIGTHEQYF. The CDR3 DNA reads as TGCAGTGCCCAGATAGGGACACACGAGCAGTACTTC. This sequence joins TRBV20-1 and TRBJ2-7; D is perhaps TRBD1 (6 bases). Trimming removed 6 bases from V and 5 bases from J, with 14 bases in between. Germline lookup yields CDR1 DFQATT and CDR2 SNEGSKA (reference sequence). The length of the CDR3 is 12 residues.

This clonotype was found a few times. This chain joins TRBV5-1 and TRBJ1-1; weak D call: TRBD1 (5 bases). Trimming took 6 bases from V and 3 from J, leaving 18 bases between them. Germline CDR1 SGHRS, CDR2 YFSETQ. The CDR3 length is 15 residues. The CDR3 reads CASTSHVTGDTEAFF. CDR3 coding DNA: TGCGCCAGCACTTCGCACGTCACGGGGGACACTGAAGCTTTCTTT.

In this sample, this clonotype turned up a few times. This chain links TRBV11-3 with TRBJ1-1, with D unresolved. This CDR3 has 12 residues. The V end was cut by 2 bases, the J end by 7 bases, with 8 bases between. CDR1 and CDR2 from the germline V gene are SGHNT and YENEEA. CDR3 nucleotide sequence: TGTGCCAGCAGCTTAACCCGGGGTGAAGCTTTCTTT. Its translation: CASSLTRGEAFF.

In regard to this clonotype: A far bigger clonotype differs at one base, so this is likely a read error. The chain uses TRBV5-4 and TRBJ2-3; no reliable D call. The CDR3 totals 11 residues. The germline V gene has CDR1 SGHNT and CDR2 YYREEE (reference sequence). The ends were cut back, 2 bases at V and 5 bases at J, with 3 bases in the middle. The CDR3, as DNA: TGTGCCAGCAGCTTCGGAGATACGCAGTATTTT. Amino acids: CASSFGDTQYF.

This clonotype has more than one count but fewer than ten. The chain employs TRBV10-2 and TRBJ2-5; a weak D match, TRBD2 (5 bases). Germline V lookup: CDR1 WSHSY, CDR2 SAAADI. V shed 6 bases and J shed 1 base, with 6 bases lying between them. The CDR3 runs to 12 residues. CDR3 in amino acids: CASSLAQETQYF. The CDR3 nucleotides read TGCGCCAGCAGCCTAGCCCAAGAGACCCAGTACTTC.

The CDR3, as DNA: TGTGCCAGCACCGCGGCAACTAGCGGCGCCGAGACCCAGTACTTC. This encodes CASTAATSGAETQYF. This chain joins TRBV5-4 and TRBJ2-5; 8 bases line up with TRBD2. The CDR3 has 15 residues. V shed 6 bases, J shed 5 bases, and the junction held 12 bases outside the gene matches. Germline V gene data show CDR1 as SGHNT and CDR2 as YYREEE (reference sequence).

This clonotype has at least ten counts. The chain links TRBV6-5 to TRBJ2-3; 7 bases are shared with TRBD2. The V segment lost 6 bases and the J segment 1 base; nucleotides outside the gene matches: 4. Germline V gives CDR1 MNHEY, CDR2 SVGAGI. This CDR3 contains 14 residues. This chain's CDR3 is CASRLAGGTDTQYF. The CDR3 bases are TGTGCCAGCAGACTCGCGGGGGGCACAGATACGCAGTATTTT.

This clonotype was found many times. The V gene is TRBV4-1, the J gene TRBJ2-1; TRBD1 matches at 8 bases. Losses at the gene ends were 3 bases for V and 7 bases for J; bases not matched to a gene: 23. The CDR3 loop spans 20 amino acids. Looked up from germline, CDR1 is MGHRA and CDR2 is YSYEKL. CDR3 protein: CASSHEIGRGLSSGWNEQFF. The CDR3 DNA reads TGCGCCAGCAGCCACGAAATCGGCAGGGGGCTTTCGTCGGGTTGGAATGAGCAGTTCTTC.

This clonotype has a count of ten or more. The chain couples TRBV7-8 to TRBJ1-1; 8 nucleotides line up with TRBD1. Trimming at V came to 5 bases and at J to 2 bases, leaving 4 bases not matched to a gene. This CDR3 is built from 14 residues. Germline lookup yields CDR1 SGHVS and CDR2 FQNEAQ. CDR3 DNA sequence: TGTGCCAGCAGCCGAGACAGGGGTAACACTGAAGCTTTCTTT. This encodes CASSRDRGNTEAFF.

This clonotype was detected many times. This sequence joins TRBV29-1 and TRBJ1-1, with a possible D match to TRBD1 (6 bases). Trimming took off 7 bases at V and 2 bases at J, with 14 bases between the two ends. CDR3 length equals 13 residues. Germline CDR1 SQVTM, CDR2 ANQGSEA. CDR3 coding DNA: TGCAGCGCGGCGACAGGACAAAACACTGAAGCTTTCTTT. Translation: CSAATGQNTEAFF.

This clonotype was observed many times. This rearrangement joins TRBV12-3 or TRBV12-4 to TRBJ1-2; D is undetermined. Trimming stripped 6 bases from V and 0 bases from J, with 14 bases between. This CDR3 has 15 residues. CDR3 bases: TGTGCCAGCAGCCGGCCGGGCACCGCTAACTATGGCTACACCTTC. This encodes CASSRPGTANYGYTF.

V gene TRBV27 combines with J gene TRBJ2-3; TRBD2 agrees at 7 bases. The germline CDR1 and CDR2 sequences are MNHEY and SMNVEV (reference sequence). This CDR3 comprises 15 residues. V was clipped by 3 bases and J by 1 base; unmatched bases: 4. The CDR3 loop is CASSFPAGGTDTQYF. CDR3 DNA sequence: TGTGCCAGCAGTTTCCCCGCGGGGGGCACAGATACGCAGTATTTT.

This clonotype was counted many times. The CDR3 bases are TGTGCCAGCAGCCCGCCGACTAGCGGGGCTAGTGTGGCCCAGTACTTC. Protein sequence: CASSPPTSGASVAQYF. The V call is TRBV7-9, the J call TRBJ2-5; 11 bases are a match to TRBD2. The V segment lost 5 bases and the J segment 9 bases; nucleotides outside the gene matches: 14. Germline V gene sequence: CDR1 SEHNR, CDR2 FQNEAQ (reference sequence). The length of the CDR3 is 16 residues.

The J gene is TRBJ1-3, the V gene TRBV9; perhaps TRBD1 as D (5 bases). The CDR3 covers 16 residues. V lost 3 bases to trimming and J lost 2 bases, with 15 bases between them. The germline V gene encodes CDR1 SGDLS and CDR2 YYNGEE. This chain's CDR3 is CASSARIKGPGNTIYF. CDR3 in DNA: TGTGCCAGCAGCGCGAGGATTAAGGGACCTGGAAACACCATATATTTT. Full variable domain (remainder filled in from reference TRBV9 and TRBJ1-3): DSGVTQTPKHLITATGQRVTLRCSPRSGDLSVYWYQQSLDQGLQFLIQYYNGEERAKGNILERFSAQQFPDLHSELNLSSLELGDSALYFCASSARIKGPGNTIYFGEGSWLTVV.

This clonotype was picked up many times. CDR3 DNA sequence: TGCAGTGCACCTTTCCAAACAGCCGCGGCCGAGCAGTACTTC. Protein product: CSAPFQTAAAEQYF. This sequence joins TRBV20-1 and TRBJ2-7; D unclear. Germline CDR1 DFQATT, CDR2 SNEGSKA (reference sequence). V lost 6 bases to trimming and J lost 6 bases, with 21 bases between them. The CDR3 has 14 residues.

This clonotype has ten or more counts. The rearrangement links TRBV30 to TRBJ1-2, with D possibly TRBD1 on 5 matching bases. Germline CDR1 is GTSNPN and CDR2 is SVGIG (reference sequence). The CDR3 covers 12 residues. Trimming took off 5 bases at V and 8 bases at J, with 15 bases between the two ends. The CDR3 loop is CAWGVRVGGYTF. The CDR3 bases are TGTGCCTGGGGCGTCAGGGTAGGAGGCTACACCTTC.